Presented here are 24 T cell receptor beta chains from one specimen sequenced in a study of cytomegalovirus exposure and HLA in healthy donors. Use of 60 Vbeta and 13 Jbeta primers characterized the PCR. Assay used: immunoSEQ multiplex PCR; TCRdb lists only in-frame clones, some missing. This sample's table reports approximately 140,000 clones. Sequenced: PBMCs. These receptors came from a woman aged 40 to 55 in good health and CMV-seronegative.

V and J are TRBV18 and TRBJ1-2; the D is unclear. This CDR3 has 15 residues. Germline CDR1 and CDR2: KGHSH and LQKENI. The V gene lost 0 bases and the J gene lost 0 bases, with 8 bases spanning the gap. The CDR3 nucleotides are TGTGCCAGCTCACCACCATTCACGGCTAACTATGGCTACACCTTC. Translating gives CASSPPFTANYGYTF.

This sequence joins TRBV5-3 and TRBJ2-6, with a tentative D call TRBD1 (5 bases). Being an ORF, TRBV5-3 has a function that is uncertain. There are 16 residues in the CDR3. Trimming shortened V by 2 bases and J by 4 bases, and 13 bases separated the two germline ends. CDR3 nucleotides: TGTGCCAGAAGCTTAGTAAGGGGCTCCGGGGCCAACGTCCTGACTTTC. This gives the protein CARSLVRGSGANVLTF.

The chain recombines TRBV5-1 with TRBJ2-7, with 7 bases fitting TRBD1. Germline values: CDR1 SGHRS, CDR2 YFSETQ. This CDR3 has 16 residues. The junction had 15 bases not matched to a gene; V was cut back by 4 bases and J by 5 bases. The CDR3 spells CASSILRDSALNEQYV. CDR3 DNA: TGCGCCAGCAGCATACTCCGGGACAGCGCTTTGAACGAGCAGTACGTC.

The chain uses TRBV29-1 and TRBJ1-1; 12 bases line up with TRBD1. This CDR3 is built from 15 residues. Germline V gene lookup returns CDR1 SQVTM and CDR2 ANQGSEA. Trimming at V came to 7 bases and at J to 2 bases, leaving 8 bases not matched to a gene. CDR3 DNA sequence: TGCAGCGCCTCCGGGACAGGGGGCGGAAACACTGAAGCTTTCTTT. This gives the protein CSASGTGGGNTEAFF.

V and J are TRBV4-3 and TRBJ1-2; D may be TRBD1 (6 bases). The germline V gene has CDR1 LGHNA and CDR2 YSLEER. The CDR3 contains 14 residues. Trimming left V 4 bases short and J 5 bases short, with 14 bases between. This CDR3 is CASSPVGGYYGYTF. CDR3 coding DNA: TGCGCCAGCAGCCCCGTAGGGGGTTATTATGGCTACACCTTC.

This rearrangement joins TRBV7-2 to TRBJ2-2; a possible D gene is TRBD1 (7 bases). Germline V gene data show CDR1 as SGHTA and CDR2 as FQGNSA. With 3 bases removed from V and 5 bases from J, the gap between germline ends came to 13 bases. The CDR3 covers 15 residues. CDR3 bases: TGTGCCAGCAGCTTCATCTCAGGGGGGACCGGGGAGCTGTTTTTT. It encodes CASSFISGGTGELFF.

The V gene is TRBV10-3, the J gene TRBJ1-1, with unresolved D. V lost 2 bases to trimming and J lost 1 base, with 11 bases between them. CDR3 size: 15 residues. Germline V gives CDR1 ENHRY, CDR2 SYGVKD. The chain's CDR3 is CAISEPGRGNTEAFF. The CDR3 DNA reads as TGTGCCATCAGTGAGCCAGGACGGGGGAACACTGAAGCTTTCTTT.

The chain joins TRBV10-3 to TRBJ2-3; 9 bases agree with TRBD2. This CDR3 spans 16 amino acids. Germline CDR1 ENHRY, CDR2 SYGVKD. With 6 bases clipped from V and 2 bases from J, the junction kept 9 bases outside the gene matches. CDR3 amino acids: CAIRSERGAFTDTQYF. The CDR3 DNA reads TGTGCCATCAGGTCCGAGCGGGGGGCTTTCACAGATACGCAGTATTTT.

The genes are TRBV10-3 and TRBJ2-7; no firm D call. The V gene's germline CDR1 is ENHRY and CDR2 SYGVKD. The CDR3 is 16 residues long. The ends were cut back, 2 bases at V and 2 bases at J, with 16 bases in the middle. The CDR3 here is CAISETGLSRPYEQYF. As DNA, the CDR3 is TGTGCCATCAGTGAGACGGGTTTGAGTCGACCCTACGAGCAGTACTTC.

V is TRBV6-4 and J is TRBJ1-6; TRBD1 might be the D (5 bases). Germline V gene sequence: CDR1 MRHNA, CDR2 SNTAGT. The CDR3 runs to 14 residues. V was trimmed by 5 bases and J by 9 bases, leaving 14 bases between them. This chain's CDR3 is CASSPAPGGSPLHF. CDR3 nucleotide sequence: TGTGCCAGCAGTCCGGCCCCGGGGGGTTCACCCCTCCACTTT.

The V gene is TRBV6-1, the J gene TRBJ2-5, with D possibly being TRBD2 (5 bases). Trimming shortened V by 8 bases and J by 4 bases, and 11 bases separated the two germline ends. CDR1 and CDR2 (germline): MNHNS, SASEGT. The CDR3 has 12 residues. CDR3 nucleotides: TGTGCCAGCGCGACCGAGGGAGAGACCCAGTACTTC. This translates into CASATEGETQYF.

The rearrangement joins TRBV5-1 to TRBJ1-4; D not certain. CDR1 is SGHRS, CDR2 YFSETQ, per germline. V dropped 4 bases and J dropped 8 bases, with 12 bases sitting between them. This CDR3 has 13 residues. CDR3 bases: TGCGCCAGCAGCAGTTTCCCGGGAGAAAAACTGTTTTTT. Protein product: CASSSFPGEKLFF.

On this clone itself: Other DNA sequences within the sample encode an identical CDR3. The J gene is TRBJ2-5, the V gene TRBV10-3, with D hard to call. V gave up 0 bases and J gave up 4 bases, with 3 bases separating them. Looked up from germline, CDR1 is ENHRY and CDR2 is SYGVKD. The CDR3 loop spans 12 amino acids. The CDR3 loop reads CAISESRETQYF. The CDR3 coding sequence is TGTGCCATCAGTGAGTCGAGAGAGACCCAGTACTTC.

V is TRBV4-3 and J is TRBJ1-5, with D possibly being TRBD1 (5 bases). V lost 1 base and J 2 bases, leaving 18 bases between the germline ends. CDR3 length: 18 residues. From germline, CDR1 is LGHNA and CDR2 YSLEER. The CDR3 DNA reads TGCGCCAGCAGCCAAGCCTCCTGGAGGGACGGACGCAATCAGCCCCAGCATTTT. It specifies CASSQASWRDGRNQPQHF.

The rearrangement joins TRBV19 to TRBJ1-4; 8 bases fit TRBD1. Trimming cost V 5 bases and J 7 bases; bases outside gene matches: 9. The length of the CDR3 is 15 residues. Germline lookup yields CDR1 LNHDA and CDR2 SQIVND (reference sequence). In nucleotides, the CDR3 is TGTGCCAGTAGTCTCGGACAGGGAGAAGGTGAAAAACTGTTTTTT. This encodes CASSLGQGEGEKLFF. Filled out from reference TRBV19 and TRBJ1-4, the complete variable domain reads DGGITQSPKYLFRKEGQNVTLSCEQNLNHDAMYWYRQDPGQGLRLIYYSQIVNDFQKGDIAEGYSVSREKKESFPLTVTSAQKNPTAFYLCASSLGQGEGEKLFFGSGTQLSVL.

V and J are TRBV5-4 and TRBJ2-2; 8 bases match TRBD2. Germline lookup yields CDR1 SGHNT and CDR2 YYREEE (reference sequence). This CDR3 is 14 amino acids long. The V gene end was trimmed by 9 bases and the J gene end by 1 base; junction bases not matched to a gene: 5. The CDR3: CATTAGGNTGELFF. In DNA form, the CDR3 reads TGTGCCACCACGGCGGGGGGGAACACCGGGGAGCTGTTTTTT.

The chain has TRBV11-1 and TRBJ1-1; 7 bases are a match to TRBD1. In germline, CDR1 is SGHAT, CDR2 FQDESV (reference sequence). This CDR3 comprises 14 residues. Trimming removed 5 bases from V and 1 base from J; junction bases left unmatched: 4. CDR3 amino acids: CASSERTGNTEAFF. In DNA form, the CDR3 reads TGTGCCAGCAGCGAGAGGACAGGGAACACTGAAGCTTTCTTT.

Written as DNA, the CDR3 is TGTGCCAGCAGTCCGGAGGCTGGACAGGAAATTTCACCCCTCCACTTT. Translated, it gives CASSPEAGQEISPLHF. The V gene is TRBV28, the J gene TRBJ1-6, with 7 bases lining up with TRBD1. V was clipped by 5 bases and J by 9 bases; unmatched bases: 13. The CDR3 has 16 amino acids. Looked up from germline, CDR1 is MDHEN and CDR2 is SYDVKM.

V gene TRBV7-2 combines with J gene TRBJ2-7; D gene uncertain. Germline V gene sequence: CDR1 SGHTA, CDR2 FQGNSA. The CDR3 loop spans 13 amino acids. V lost 1 base to trimming and J lost 6 bases, with 10 bases between them. CDR3 bases: TGTGCCAGCAGCTTAGGTCCTCGGTCCGAGCAGTACTTC. Its translation: CASSLGPRSEQYF.

The CDR3 nucleotides are TGTGCCAGCAGTTCACAGGGGAGGCACGAGCAGTACTTC. Translated: CASSSQGRHEQYF. This sequence joins TRBV27 and TRBJ2-5; D might be TRBD1 (7 bases). The end of the DNA is better explained by TRBJ2-7, so the J call may be wrong. The CDR3 has 13 amino acids. The germline V gene encodes CDR1 MNHEY and CDR2 SMNVEV (reference sequence).

This chain joins TRBV9 and TRBJ2-3; D unclear. Per the germline V gene, CDR1 is SGDLS and CDR2 is YYNGEE. Trimming pared 4 bases from V and 0 bases from J, leaving 21 bases between. The CDR3 extends over 18 amino acids. CDR3 nucleotide sequence: TGTGCCAGCAGCCTGGGTGGGCGTTTCCCCTCTAGCACAGATACGCAGTATTTT. This sequence encodes CASSLGGRFPSSTDTQYF.

The chain couples TRBV28 to TRBJ2-1; 8 bases fit TRBD2. Germline CDR1 is MDHEN and CDR2 is SYDVKM. CDR3 size: 14 residues. Trimming took 6 bases from V and 6 from J; bases not matched to a gene: 7. CDR3 protein: CASSPGGRSNEQFF. The CDR3 nucleotides read TGTGCCAGCAGCCCGGGGGGGAGATCCAATGAGCAGTTCTTC. The full variable domain, its missing parts supplied by reference TRBV28 and TRBJ2-1, is DVKVTQSSRYLVKRTGEKVFLECVQDMDHENMFWYRQDPGLGLRLIYFSYDVKMKEKGDIPEGYSVSREKKERFSLILESASTNQTSMYLCASSPGGRSNEQFFGPGTRLTVL.

The chain joins TRBV5-4 to TRBJ1-2; D remains ambiguous. V lost 1 base to trimming and J lost 3 bases, with 10 bases between them. CDR1 and CDR2 (germline): SGHNT, YYREEE (reference sequence). CDR3 size: 14 residues. The DNA of the CDR3 is TGTGCCAGCAGCTTGTTGCACTCCGACTATGGCTACACCTTC. It codes for CASSLLHSDYGYTF.

The chain carries TRBV28 and TRBJ2-3, with a possible D match to TRBD1 (5 bases). Trimming removed 6 bases at V and 1 base at J, with 17 bases between. CDR1 is MDHEN, CDR2 SYDVKM, per germline. The CDR3 is 16 residues long. CDR3 loop: CASSPHGAAGTDTQYF. The CDR3 coding sequence is TGTGCCAGCAGCCCCCATGGGGCGGCAGGCACAGATACGCAGTATTTT.